The present T cell receptor (beta chain) was sequenced within a study of siplizumab effects on memory and regulatory T cells. The CDR3 consists of 15 residues. Trimming at V came to 8 bases and at J to 6 bases, leaving 10 bases not matched to a gene. Germline V gene lookup returns CDR1 SNHLY and CDR2 FYNNEI. Assay used: immunoSEQ multiplex PCR; TCRdb lists only in-frame clones, some missing. In the table there are some 96,000 clones, about 90% of which are singletons. Sequencing input: CD4+ T cells sorted from blood. This chain links TRBV2 with TRBJ1-5, with 10 positions matching TRBD1. This TCR came from a human donor in good health. The CDR3 loop reads CASQRQGASFQPQHF. CDR3 coding DNA: TGTGCCAGCCAGAGACAGGGGGCGAGTTTTCAGCCCCAGCATTTT.